These 11 T cell receptor beta chains were all obtained from the same sample, sequenced in a study of cytomegalovirus exposure and HLA in healthy donors. The primer mix had 60 Vbeta and 13 Jbeta primers. Assay: immunoSEQ multiplex PCR; the TCRdb copy retains only in-frame clones and omits some. Recorded for this sample: tens of thousands of clones. The sequencing input was PBMCs. Source of these receptors: a female donor in good health and CMV-seropositive.

V is TRBV25-1 and J is TRBJ2-3; D is perhaps TRBD1 (6 bases). V was cut by 11 bases and J by 5 bases, with 11 bases left in between. Looked up from germline, CDR1 is MGHDK and CDR2 is SYGVNS. CDR3 length equals 11 residues. CDR3 DNA: TGTGCCGAAACAGGGATAGATACGCAGTATTTT. This encodes CAETGIDTQYF.

CDR3 nucleotides: TGTGCCAGCAGTTCTATGAACACTGAAGCTTTCTTT. It translates to CASSSMNTEAFF. The genes are TRBV28 and TRBJ1-1, with unresolved D. The CDR3 sequence is 12 residues long. V was clipped by 4 bases and J by 0 bases, with 3 bases between them. In germline, CDR1 is MDHEN, CDR2 SYDVKM.

The chain joins TRBV6-6 to TRBJ2-1; D not certain. Trimming pared 11 bases from V and 3 bases from J, leaving 17 bases between. This CDR3 comprises 14 residues. CDR1 is MNHNY and CDR2 is SVGAGI in the germline V gene (reference sequence). For the CDR3, the DNA is TGTGCCGCGTCCTCTGAGCCCCTCTACAATGAGCAGTTCTTC. Its protein product is CAASSEPLYNEQFF.

This rearrangement joins TRBV19 to TRBJ2-1, with TRBD2 matching 13 bases. Germline lookup yields CDR1 LNHDA and CDR2 SQIVND (reference sequence). The V gene end was trimmed by 2 bases and the J gene end by 0 bases; junction bases not matched to a gene: 13. There are 21 residues in the CDR3. The CDR3 loop reads CASSIPILLAGGEYSYNEQFF. CDR3 nucleotide sequence: TGTGCCAGTAGTATACCCATCCTACTAGCGGGGGGGGAATACTCCTACAATGAGCAGTTCTTC.

This sequence joins TRBV5-5 and TRBJ1-1; D gene ambiguous. V lost 0 bases and J lost 4, with 10 bases in between. The CDR3 is made up of 14 amino acids. Looked up from germline, CDR1 is SGHKS and CDR2 is YYEKEE (reference sequence). CDR3 bases: TGTGCCAGCAGCTTGGATCAGGAGGGCACTGAAGCTTTCTTT. The encoded protein is CASSLDQEGTEAFF.

The genes are TRBV27 and TRBJ1-6, with D tentatively TRBD1 (5 bases). This CDR3 spans 13 amino acids. Trimming removed 8 bases at V and 1 base at J, with 6 bases between. The germline CDR1 and CDR2 sequences are MNHEY and SMNVEV (reference sequence). DNA of the CDR3: TGTGCCAGCCGGGGGTCCTATAATTCACCCCTCCACTTT. Residues: CASRGSYNSPLHF.

The chain uses TRBV18 and TRBJ2-3, with 7 bases fitting TRBD1. Germline assignment: CDR1 KGHSH and CDR2 LQKENI. The V and J ends lost 2 bases and 3 bases, in that order; junction bases with no gene match: 2. The CDR3 runs to 14 residues. CDR3 bases: TGTGCCAGCTCACCATTGGACAGGACAGATACGCAGTATTTT. Protein product: CASSPLDRTDTQYF. The full variable domain, with the rest looked up from reference TRBV18 and TRBJ2-3, is NAGVMQNPRHLVRRRGQEARLRCSPMKGHSHVYWYRQLPEEGLKFMVYLQKENIIDESGMPKERFSAEFPKEGPSILRIQQVVRGDSAAYFCASSPLDRTDTQYFGPGTRLTVL.

The chain is built from TRBV19 and TRBJ2-5, with a possible D match to TRBD2 (6 bases). The V end was cut by 4 bases, the J end by 3 bases, with 9 bases between. Germline CDR1 and CDR2: LNHDA and SQIVND (reference sequence). The CDR3 is 13 amino acids. The CDR3, as DNA: TGTGCCAGTAGTACCCGACTAGAAGAGACCCAGTACTTC. Translated: CASSTRLEETQYF.

The rearrangement uses TRBV5-1 and TRBJ2-3; 7 bases align to TRBD1. The length of the CDR3 is 15 residues. Germline CDR1 is SGHRS and CDR2 is YFSETQ. Germline trimming cut 1 base from V and 5 bases from J; bases unmatched to any gene: 7. As DNA, the CDR3 is TGCGCCAGCAGCTTGCAGGGGGACGGCAGAGATACGCAGTATTTT. Translating gives CASSLQGDGRDTQYF. Drawing the rest from reference TRBV5-1 and TRBJ2-3, the complete variable domain is KAGVTQTPRYLIKTRGQQVTLSCSPISGHRSVSWYQQTPGQGLQFLFEYFSETQRNKGNFPGRFSGRQFSNSRSEMNVSTLELGDSALYLCASSLQGDGRDTQYFGPGTRLTVL.

V is TRBV6-5 and J is TRBJ2-2; possibly TRBD1 for D (6 bases). The CDR3 totals 15 residues. Germline CDR1 and CDR2: MNHEY and SVGAGI. Trimming left V 0 bases short and J 5 bases short, with 10 bases between. CDR3 residues: CASSYSRTATGELFF. CDR3 DNA sequence: TGTGCCAGCAGTTACTCTAGGACAGCGACCGGGGAGCTGTTTTTT.

The chain employs TRBV18 and TRBJ2-2; possible D gene TRBD2, 5 bases. V dropped 3 bases and J dropped 5 bases, with 7 bases sitting between them. The CDR3 contains 13 residues. Germline CDR1 KGHSH, CDR2 LQKENI. The CDR3 nucleotides are TGTGCCAGCTCACCGGAGCGGACCGGGGAGCTGTTTTTT. Translating gives CASSPERTGELFF.